This T cell receptor beta chain was identified in a study of T cells after yellow fever vaccination. Points from the study as a whole: Some clonotypes were seen in both the CD4 and the CD8 compartments. These made up a small share and likely arose from convergent recombination. Most primary-vaccination clones reappeared after the booster (approximately 97% CD4, 75% to 90% CD8).

For this clonotype: Its target is unknown.

Germline CDR1 is SGHAT and CDR2 is FQNNGV. CDR3 length: 15 amino acids. V lost 5 bases and J lost 1, with 12 bases in between. MiXCR, applied by TCRdb to the 5' RACE reads, yields one record per CDR3 protein. Altogether approximately 250,000 distinct CDR3 sequences are present, around 4.9% being singletons, with the ten largest covering roughly 3.4%. The J gene is TRBJ1-5, the V gene TRBV11-2; possibly TRBD1 for D (6 bases). The sequence was obtained from a man aged 18 to 30 who received the YFV17D yellow fever vaccine. Sequences were derived from CD4+ T cells sorted from PBMCs, sampled on the day of the yellow fever booster vaccination. The CDR3 coding sequence is TGTGCCAGCAGCCGGACAGTTGGCAGCAATCAGCCCCAGCATTTT. Its translation is CASSRTVGSNQPQHF.